This T cell receptor beta chain is drawn from a study of blood T cell repertoires in COVID-19. Overall study context: Acute and convalescent COVID-19 samples came from the United States, Italy and Spain. Sources were T cells, B-cell-depleted T cells, or PBMCs; the material itself was cDNA or gDNA.

Study processing details: Quantification of nucleated cells was approximated via reference gene primer amplification. Only in-frame clones appear in the TCRdb table, and some are missing; sequencing was by immunoSEQ multiplex PCR. V and J calls and clone size follow that table, whereas D and trimming were derived from the DNA. This sample carries around 250,000 clones, roughly 80% of them seen once, and the ten largest clones take about 4.4%. Material for sequencing was peripheral blood. The receptor was isolated from a man aged 50-59 years with active or convalescent COVID-19.

CDR3 sequence reads: CSASRGMGTEAFF. In DNA, the CDR3 is TGCAGTGCTAGTAGGGGGATGGGCACTGAAGCTTTCTTT. The chain uses TRBV20-1 and TRBJ1-1, with D perhaps matching TRBD1 (6 bases). This CDR3 is 13 amino acids long. Trimming cost V 3 bases and J 4 bases, with 12 bases left between them. Germline lookup yields CDR1 DFQATT and CDR2 SNEGSKA (reference sequence).